This T cell receptor beta chain was sequenced in a study of human T cells and chemical hapten exposure. V gave up 1 base and J gave up 8 bases; unmatched junction bases: 3. Germline V lookup: CDR1 LGHNA, CDR2 YNFKEQ. The CDR3 spans 13 residues. MiXCR, run by TCRdb on the RACE reads, gives a single entry per CDR3 protein. The table lists some 93,000 distinct CDR3 sequences, just under 9% of them singletons. This sample's time point: healthy volunteer bleed at 2 weeks. Unseparated into fractions, whole blood served as the source from which total RNA was extracted. This clonotype was recorded many times. Sequencing was performed on whole blood. This receptor was identified in a female donor in good health. Some clones in this sample may be carry-over from other donors' samples. J is TRBJ1-2 and V is TRBV4-2; 8 nucleotides align to TRBD1. The DNA for the CDR3 is TGTGCCAGCAGCCAAGCAGGGGGCGAAGGCTACACCTTC. This codes for CASSQAGGEGYTF.